These 5 T cell receptor beta chains came from one sample sequenced in a study of blood T cell repertoires in COVID-19. This table comes from immunoSEQ multiplex PCR, and its TCRdb copy is limited to in-frame clones, with some not included. The sample lists about 59,000 clones, around 80% occurring once. Sequencing used peripheral blood. Receptor source: a woman aged 70-85 years with acute or convalescent COVID-19.

V and J are TRBV5-5 and TRBJ1-5; maybe TRBD1 (6 bases). Germline V gene data show CDR1 as SGHKS and CDR2 as YYEKEE (reference sequence). V dropped 1 base and J dropped 8 bases, with 13 bases sitting between them. The CDR3 length is 14 residues. CDR3 bases: TGTGCCAGCAGCTTGTCGGGGGGCGTGAAGCCCCAGCATTTT. It yields the protein CASSLSGGVKPQHF.

This chain connects TRBV7-9 to TRBJ2-4, with 8 positions matching TRBD2. Germline V gives CDR1 SEHNR, CDR2 FQNEAQ (reference sequence). The V segment lost 5 bases and the J segment 1 base; nucleotides outside the gene matches: 1. The CDR3 extends over 14 amino acids. Here the CDR3 reads CASSPSGAKNIQYF. In DNA, the CDR3 is TGTGCCAGCAGCCCTAGCGGGGCCAAAAACATTCAGTACTTC.

The chain combines TRBV2 with TRBJ2-7; TRBD1 might be the D (6 bases). The CDR3 contains 13 residues. Trimming removed 6 bases at V and 3 bases at J, with 12 bases between. Germline CDR1 and CDR2: SNHLY and FYNNEI. The CDR3 sequence: CASRTGYVYEQYF. CDR3 bases: TGTGCCAGCAGAACAGGGTACGTCTACGAGCAGTACTTC. Together with reference TRBV2 and TRBJ2-7, the CDR3 gives the full variable domain: EPEVTQTPSHQVTQMGQEVILRCVPISNHLYFYWYRQILGQKVEFLVSFYNNEISEKSEIFDDQFSVERPDGSNFTLKIRSTKLEDSAMYFCASRTGYVYEQYFGPGTRLTVT.

V usage is TRBV4-1 and J usage is TRBJ1-6, with D unresolved. Trimming pared 2 bases from V and 0 bases from J, leaving 8 bases between. Germline CDR1 reads MGHRA; CDR2 reads YSYEKL. CDR3 length: 16 residues. The CDR3 region is CASSQPQVSYNSPLHF. DNA of the CDR3: TGCGCCAGCAGCCAACCCCAGGTCTCCTATAATTCACCCCTCCACTTT.

This chain connects TRBV5-6 to TRBJ2-1; D is possibly TRBD2 (6 bases). The CDR3 extends over 16 amino acids. V was pared by 0 bases and J by 8 bases, with 18 bases between. Looked up from germline, CDR1 is SGHDT and CDR2 is YYEEEE. The CDR3 DNA reads TGTGCCAGCAGCTTGGTTGGGTACACCGGGGGATATGAGCAGTTCTTC. This codes for CASSLVGYTGGYEQFF.